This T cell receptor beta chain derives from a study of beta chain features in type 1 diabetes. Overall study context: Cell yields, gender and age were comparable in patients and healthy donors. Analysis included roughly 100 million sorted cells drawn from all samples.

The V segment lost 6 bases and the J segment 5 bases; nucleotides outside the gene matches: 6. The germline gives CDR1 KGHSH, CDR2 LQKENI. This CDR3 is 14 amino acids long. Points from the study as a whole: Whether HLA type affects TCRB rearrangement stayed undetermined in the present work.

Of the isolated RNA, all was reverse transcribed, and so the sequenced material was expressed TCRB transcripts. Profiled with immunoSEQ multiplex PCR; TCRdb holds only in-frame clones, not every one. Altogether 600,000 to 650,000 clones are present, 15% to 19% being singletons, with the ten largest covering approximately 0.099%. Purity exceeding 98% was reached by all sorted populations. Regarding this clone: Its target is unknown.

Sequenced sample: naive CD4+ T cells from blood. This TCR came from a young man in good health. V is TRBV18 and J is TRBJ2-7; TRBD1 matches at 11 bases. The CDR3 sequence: CASSVDRGRDEQYF. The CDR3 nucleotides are TGTGCCAGCTCCGTGGACAGGGGGCGGGACGAGCAGTACTTC.